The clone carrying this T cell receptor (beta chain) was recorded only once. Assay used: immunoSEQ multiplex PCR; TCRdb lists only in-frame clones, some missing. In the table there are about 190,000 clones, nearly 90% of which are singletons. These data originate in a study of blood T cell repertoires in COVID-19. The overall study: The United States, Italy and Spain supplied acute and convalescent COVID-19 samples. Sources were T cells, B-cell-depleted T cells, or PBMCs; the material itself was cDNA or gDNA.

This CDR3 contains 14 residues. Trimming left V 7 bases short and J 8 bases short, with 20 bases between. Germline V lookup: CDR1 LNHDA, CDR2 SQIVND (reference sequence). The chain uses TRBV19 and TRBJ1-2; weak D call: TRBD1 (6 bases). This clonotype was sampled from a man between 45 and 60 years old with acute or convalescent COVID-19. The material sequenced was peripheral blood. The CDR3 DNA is TGTGCCAGTAATCAGGGGTGGGAATCGAGGGGCTACACCTTC. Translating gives CASNQGWESRGYTF.